Listed here are 15 T cell receptor beta chains from one sample, sequenced in a study of cytomegalovirus exposure and HLA in healthy donors. PCR amplification relied on 60 Vbeta primers (plus 13 Jbeta primers). The data were produced by immunoSEQ multiplex PCR, yet TCRdb's version contains in-frame clones alone and is incomplete. The data show 100,000 to 150,000 clones, 81% seen once. Input material: PBMCs. The receptors originated from a man younger than 35 in good health and CMV-seropositive.

The J gene is TRBJ1-1, the V gene TRBV19; a weak D match, TRBD1 (5 bases). The CDR3 is made up of 15 amino acids. Deletions cut 7 bases from V and 0 bases from J, with 15 bases between. Germline V lookup: CDR1 LNHDA, CDR2 SQIVND (reference sequence). This CDR3 reads CASKGPQGMNTEAFF. The CDR3 DNA reads TGTGCCAGTAAGGGCCCCCAGGGCATGAACACTGAAGCTTTCTTT.

The chain joins TRBV5-1 to TRBJ2-6, with D perhaps matching TRBD2 (6 bases). Germline V gives CDR1 SGHRS, CDR2 YFSETQ. Trimming removed 2 bases from V and 4 bases from J, with 16 bases in between. The length of the CDR3 is 17 residues. In DNA form, the CDR3 reads TGCGCCAGCAGCTTTGTGATCGGGACTGGAGGGGCCAACGTCCTGACTTTC. It codes for CASSFVIGTGGANVLTF.

The V call is TRBV30, the J call TRBJ2-2, with D possibly matching TRBD1 (5 bases). This CDR3 contains 16 residues. Trimming took off 3 bases at V and 5 bases at J, with 19 bases between the two ends. Germline CDR1 and CDR2: GTSNPN and SVGIG (reference sequence). CDR3 nucleotides: TGTGCCTGGAGCCCCCCAGGGCCCGCTGGTACCGGGGAGCTGTTTTTT. Translating it yields CAWSPPGPAGTGELFF. Using reference TRBV30 and TRBJ2-2 for the parts outside the CDR3, the full variable domain is SQTIHQWPATLVQPVGSPLSLECTVEGTSNPNLYWYRQAAGRGLQLLFYSVGIGQISSEVPQNLSASRPQDRQFILSSKKLLLSDSGFYLCAWSPPGPAGTGELFFGEGSRLTVL.

The genes are TRBV5-1 and TRBJ2-2, with D tentatively TRBD1 (5 bases). The CDR3 runs to 13 residues. Trimming removed 3 bases from V and 6 bases from J, with 9 bases in between. Germline V CDR1 and CDR2: SGHRS, YFSETQ. The CDR3 protein is CASSSGNSGELFF. The DNA of the CDR3 is TGCGCCAGCAGCTCAGGGAATTCCGGGGAGCTGTTTTTT. Combining the CDR3 with reference TRBV5-1 and TRBJ2-2 gives the whole variable domain KAGVTQTPRYLIKTRGQQVTLSCSPISGHRSVSWYQQTPGQGLQFLFEYFSETQRNKGNFPGRFSGRQFSNSRSEMNVSTLELGDSALYLCASSSGNSGELFFGEGSRLTVL.

The V call is TRBV5-1, the J call TRBJ1-4; TRBD1 aligns across 9 bases. The CDR3 has 17 residues. Germline V gene sequence: CDR1 SGHRS, CDR2 YFSETQ. Trimming took 4 bases from V and 1 from J; bases not matched to a gene: 8. The CDR3 is CASSRRTGQGTNEKLFF. Here the CDR3 DNA reads TGCGCCAGCAGCCGCCGAACGGGACAGGGAACTAATGAAAAACTGTTTTTT. The whole variable domain, filled in from reference TRBV5-1 and TRBJ1-4, reads KAGVTQTPRYLIKTRGQQVTLSCSPISGHRSVSWYQQTPGQGLQFLFEYFSETQRNKGNFPGRFSGRQFSNSRSEMNVSTLELGDSALYLCASSRRTGQGTNEKLFFGSGTQLSVL.

The chain joins TRBV30 to TRBJ1-1, with a possible D match to TRBD1 (5 bases). Looked up from germline, CDR1 is GTSNPN and CDR2 is SVGIG (reference sequence). The ends were cut back, 3 bases at V and 8 bases at J, with 16 bases in the middle. The CDR3 runs to 13 residues. The CDR3 protein is CAWSVKYGGEAFF. For the CDR3, the DNA is TGTGCCTGGAGCGTAAAGTACGGGGGGGAAGCTTTCTTT.

This clone was observed a handful of times. The J gene is TRBJ2-4, the V gene TRBV5-6, with 9 bases lining up with TRBD2. Germline assignment: CDR1 SGHDT and CDR2 YYEEEE. J was trimmed by 6 bases and V by 0 bases; bases with no gene match: 10. This CDR3 is built from 17 residues. The CDR3 DNA follows: TGTGCCAGCAGCTTGGGTCTGGCGGGGGGGCCGGTAAACATTCAGTACTTC. This codes for CASSLGLAGGPVNIQYF.

Regarding this clone: Likely a read error: the CDR3 ends without its conserved phenylalanine or tryptophan. V gene TRBV20-1 combines with J gene TRBJ1-2; the D is unclear. The CDR3 length is 8 residues. The V end was cut by 5 bases, the J end by 8 bases, with 3 bases between. CDR1 DFQATT and CDR2 SNEGSKA come from the germline V gene (reference sequence). CDR3 sequence reads: CSAEGYTL. The CDR3 nucleotides are TGCAGTGCTGAGGGCTACACCCTC.

The sample holds a few counts of this clone. The chain has TRBV7-8 and TRBJ2-7; a possible D gene is TRBD2 (5 bases). Germline V gives CDR1 SGHVS, CDR2 FQNEAQ. The CDR3 contains 13 residues. Trimming stripped 4 bases from V and 2 bases from J, with 9 bases between. CDR3 loop: CASSSVGAYEQYF. In nucleotides, the CDR3 is TGTGCCAGCAGCTCAGTCGGGGCCTACGAGCAGTACTTC.

This chain links TRBV10-3 with TRBJ1-2; a possible D gene is TRBD1 (6 bases). Germline V CDR1 and CDR2: ENHRY, SYGVKD. The CDR3 loop spans 14 amino acids. V dropped 4 bases and J dropped 1 base, with 10 bases sitting between them. Here the CDR3 DNA reads TGTGCCATCAGTGGGATACAGGGTAACTATGGCTACACCTTC. This translates into CAISGIQGNYGYTF.

This chain links TRBV10-3 with TRBJ2-1, with TRBD2 matching over 14 bases. Trimming at V came to 4 bases and at J to 3 bases, leaving 8 bases not matched to a gene. CDR1 and CDR2 (germline): ENHRY, SYGVKD. The CDR3 runs 18 residues. The CDR3 coding sequence is TGTGCCATCAGTGCCGGGACTAGCGGGGGCCGATTCTACAATGAGCAGTTCTTC. Translated: CAISAGTSGGRFYNEQFF.

The rearrangement joins TRBV2 to TRBJ1-2; 10 bases agree with TRBD1. CDR1 is SNHLY, CDR2 FYNNEI, per germline. The V segment lost 6 bases and the J segment 3 bases; nucleotides outside the gene matches: 4. This CDR3 is built from 14 residues. The chain's CDR3 is CASRAGTGDYGYTF. Written as DNA, the CDR3 is TGTGCCAGCAGAGCCGGGACAGGGGACTATGGCTACACCTTC.

V gene TRBV19 combines with J gene TRBJ2-7; TRBD2 matches 13 bases. This CDR3 region has 15 residues. Germline lookup yields CDR1 LNHDA and CDR2 SQIVND (reference sequence). V was clipped by 9 bases and J by 5 bases; unmatched bases: 10. The CDR3 nucleotides are TGTGCCAGCGGATGGACTAGCGGGAGTATCAACGAGCAGTACTTC. This sequence encodes CASGWTSGSINEQYF.

The chain is built from TRBV30 and TRBJ2-5, with TRBD2 matching over 9 bases. Trimming cost V 3 bases and J 4 bases; bases outside gene matches: 9. The CDR3 covers 15 residues. The germline CDR1 and CDR2 sequences are GTSNPN and SVGIG (reference sequence). This CDR3 reads CAWSDGTSPGETQYF. The CDR3 DNA is TGTGCCTGGAGCGACGGGACTAGCCCAGGAGAGACCCAGTACTTC.

CDR3 in DNA: TGTGCCAGCAGCTGGACTAGCGGGAGAGGTGAGCAGTTCTTC. This translates into CASSWTSGRGEQFF. The rearrangement links TRBV5-6 to TRBJ2-1; TRBD2 matches 13 bases. Germline-derived CDR1 and CDR2 are SGHDT and YYEEEE. The J segment lost 9 bases and the V segment lost 3 bases, leaving 3 bases of the junction unmatched. The CDR3 has 14 amino acids.